This T cell receptor (beta chain) was retrieved from a study of identical twins. Study results and caveats: Abundant beta clonotypes from cord blood had fewer insertions, unlike memory repertoires, which showed none.

V gave up 6 bases and J gave up 4 bases, with 18 bases separating them. Germline CDR1 reads SNHLY; CDR2 reads FYNNEI. This CDR3 has 15 amino acids. TCRdb called the 5' RACE reads again in MiXCR, with one record for every CDR3 protein. The sample lists under 300,000 distinct CDR3 sequences, about an eighth occurring once. Everyone who donated was a healthy Caucasian. In this sample, this clonotype turned up a few times. Its matching antigen is unknown. The genes are TRBV2 and TRBJ1-2; a possible D gene is TRBD1 (6 bases). The receptor's source is a woman between 18 and 29 years old in good health. Input material: memory (CD45RO+) T cells sorted from blood. The CDR3 spells CASRIVGGELYGYTF. The CDR3 DNA sequence: TGTGCCAGCAGGATCGTCGGGGGCGAACTCTATGGCTACACCTTC.